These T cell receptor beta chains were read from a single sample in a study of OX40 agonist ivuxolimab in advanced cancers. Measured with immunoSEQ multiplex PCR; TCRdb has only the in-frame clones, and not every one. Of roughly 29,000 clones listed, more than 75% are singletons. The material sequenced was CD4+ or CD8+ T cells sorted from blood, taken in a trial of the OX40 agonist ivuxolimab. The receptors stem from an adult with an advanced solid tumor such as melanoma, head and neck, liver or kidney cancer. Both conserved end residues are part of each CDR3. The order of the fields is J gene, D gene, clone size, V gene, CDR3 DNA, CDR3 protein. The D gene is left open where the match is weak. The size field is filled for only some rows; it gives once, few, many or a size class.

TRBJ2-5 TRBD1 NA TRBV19 TGTGCCGTAGGGACAGGGGAAGGCCAAGAGACCCAGTACTTC CAVGTGEGQETQYF
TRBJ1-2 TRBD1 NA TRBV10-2 TGCGCCAGCAGCCCGGGACAGGTCTATGGCTACACCTTC CASSPGQVYGYTF
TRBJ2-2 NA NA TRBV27 TGTGCCAGCAGCCTTATCTTTCCGGGACACAAGAACACCGGGGAGCTGTTTTTT CASSLIFPGHKNTGELFF
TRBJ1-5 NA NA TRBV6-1 TGTGCCAGCAGTGAATGGCCAGGGGACCGCAGGCAGCCCCAGCATTTT CASSEWPGDRRQPQHF
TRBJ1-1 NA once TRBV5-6 TGTGCCAGCAGCTTAGGCCGCTTAGGGGCTTTCTTT CASSLGRLGAFF
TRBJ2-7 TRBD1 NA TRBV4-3 TGCGCCAGCAGACCCGACAGGGGTTACGAGCAGTACTTC CASRPDRGYEQYF
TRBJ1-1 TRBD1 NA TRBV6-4 TGTGCCAGCAGTGACACAGGGGCCCTGAACACTGAAGCTTTCTTT CASSDTGALNTEAFF
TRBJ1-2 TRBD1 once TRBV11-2 TGTGCCAGCAGCTTAAGACCCGAGACAGGGCCCTATGGCTACACCTTC CASSLRPETGPYGYTF
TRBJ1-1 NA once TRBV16 TGTGCCAGCAGCCAATCAGGACGGCAGTTGAACACTGAAGCTTTCTTT CASSQSGRQLNTEAFF
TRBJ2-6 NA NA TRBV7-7 TGTGCCAGCAGCTTACGCGGGACAGACTTCTCTGGGGCCAACGTCCTGACTTTC CASSLRGTDFSGANVLTF
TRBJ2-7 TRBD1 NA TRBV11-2 TGTGCCAGCAGCTTAGGGCAGGGGGACTACGAGCAGTACTTC CASSLGQGDYEQYF
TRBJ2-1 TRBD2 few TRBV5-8 TGTGCCAGCAGCTTGGGGTTAGCGGGAGGGCCCGATTACGAGCAGTTCTTC CASSLGLAGGPDYEQFF
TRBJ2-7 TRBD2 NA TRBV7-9 TGTGCCAGCAGCCGCGGGAGTTCCTACGAGCAGTACTTC CASSRGSSYEQYF
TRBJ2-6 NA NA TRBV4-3 TGCGCCAGCAGCCAGTTTAACGTCCTGACTTTC CASSQFNVLTF
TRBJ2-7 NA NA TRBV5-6 TGTGCCAGCATCCCCTCGGGAGAGTATAGAGAGCAGTACTTC CASIPSGEYREQYF
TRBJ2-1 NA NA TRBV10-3 TGTGCCATCAGTGAGTCGACTTTAGGGGCGGTCAATGAGCAGTTCTTC CAISESTLGAVNEQFF
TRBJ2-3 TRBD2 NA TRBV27 TGTGCCAGCAAAGGGGGACTAGCGGGAGAGGGAGATACGCAGTATTTT CASKGGLAGEGDTQYF
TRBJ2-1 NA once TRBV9 TGTGCCAGCAGCTCTAGTGGGGAAGACTACAATGAGCAGTTCTTC CASSSSGEDYNEQFF
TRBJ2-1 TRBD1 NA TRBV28 TGTGCCAGCAGTACCACAGGGGGCGGGCAGTTCTTC CASSTTGGGQFF
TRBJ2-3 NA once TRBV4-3 TGCGCCAGCAGCCAAGAAGGGGGGACAGCCTTTAGCACAGATACGCAGTATTTT CASSQEGGTAFSTDTQYF
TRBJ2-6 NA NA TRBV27 TGTGCCAGCAGTTTATCGGGGTCTGGGGCCAACGTCCTGACTTTC CASSLSGSGANVLTF
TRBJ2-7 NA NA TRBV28 TGTGCCAGCAGCTCCCGTGGGCGGGCGGTCTCCTACGAGCAGTACTTC CASSSRGRAVSYEQYF
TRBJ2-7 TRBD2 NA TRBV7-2 TGTGCCAGCAGCTTAGGGACTAGCGGGGCCCGGAACTTC CASSLGTSGARNF
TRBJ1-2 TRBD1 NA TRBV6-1 TGTGCCAGCAGTACCGGACAGGGGCCGAACTATGGCTACACCTTC CASSTGQGPNYGYTF
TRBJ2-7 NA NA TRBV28 TGTGCCAGCAACCAGGGGTTAGGCTACGAGCAGTACTTC CASNQGLGYEQYF
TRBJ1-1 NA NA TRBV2 TGTGCCAGCAGTGAAGGTGGAGGTGAAGCTTTCTTT CASSEGGGEAFF
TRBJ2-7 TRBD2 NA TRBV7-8 TGTGCCAGCAGCATAGCGGGGCACAGCTACGAGCAGTACTTC CASSIAGHSYEQYF
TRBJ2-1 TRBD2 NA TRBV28 TGTGCCAGCAGTCCCGACGAGGGCGCGGGAGTTAGTAATGAGCAGTTCTTC CASSPDEGAGVSNEQFF
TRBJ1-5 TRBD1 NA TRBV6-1 TGTGCCAGCAGTGACCGGACAGGGCCCCTACAGAATCAGCCCCAGCATTTT CASSDRTGPLQNQPQHF
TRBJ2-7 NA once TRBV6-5 TGTGCCAGCAGTTACGAGGCCGCAACCTACGAGCAGTACTTC CASSYEAATYEQYF
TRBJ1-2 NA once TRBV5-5 TGTGCCAGCAGTCCAAACTCAGGGGTCGTCTATGGCTACACCTTC CASSPNSGVVYGYTF
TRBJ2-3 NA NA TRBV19 TGTGCCAGTAGTATAGCGGACACACTCCCAGATACGCAGTATTTT CASSIADTLPDTQYF
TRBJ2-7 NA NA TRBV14 TGTGCCAGCAGCCAAACCCCCTACGAGCAGTACTTC CASSQTPYEQYF
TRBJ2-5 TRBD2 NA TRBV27 TGTGCCAGCGGGGACCCGGTACTAGCGGCGATAGGGAAGACCCAGTACTTC CASGDPVLAAIGKTQYF
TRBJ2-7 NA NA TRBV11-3 TGTGCCAGCAGTTCCGATGTGGGGGGAAGATCCTACGAGCAGTACTTC CASSSDVGGRSYEQYF
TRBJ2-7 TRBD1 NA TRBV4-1 TGCGCCAGCAGCCCCACTGGGGACAGACGCTACGAGCAGTACTTC CASSPTGDRRYEQYF
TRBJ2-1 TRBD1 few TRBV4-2 TGTGCCAGCAGCCCTCCAGGGGGAGACCACGAGCAGTTCTTC CASSPPGGDHEQFF